The 20 T cell receptor beta chains below come from one sample, sequenced in a study of T-cell reconstitution after alpha-beta-depleted transplantation in children. Unique molecular identifiers tagged the TCRbeta library. A single record per CDR3 protein comes from TCRdb applying MiXCR to the PCR reads. This sample has a few hundred thousand distinct CDR3 sequences, with over 10% found just once. The starting material was PBMCs, mostly from graft donor cells, obtained 360 days after TCRalphabeta/CD19-depleted stem cell transplant. The receptors were gathered from a male patient between 10 and 17 years old who had a stem cell transplant for acute myeloid leukemia, so the T cells may come from the graft donor.

This clonotype was seen a handful of times. This CDR3 is CASTPWRGFTDTQYF. The DNA for the CDR3 is TGTGCCAGTACCCCATGGAGGGGATTCACAGATACGCAGTATTTT. The chain has TRBV19 and TRBJ2-3; the D gene is possibly TRBD2 (6 bases). V was pared by 7 bases and J by 2 bases, with 16 bases between. In germline, CDR1 is LNHDA, CDR2 SQIVND (reference sequence). The CDR3 has 15 amino acids. The entire variable domain, with the rest obtained from reference TRBV19 and TRBJ2-3, is as follows: DGGITQSPKYLFRKEGQNVTLSCEQNLNHDAMYWYRQDPGQGLRLIYYSQIVNDFQKGDIAEGYSVSREKKESFPLTVTSAQKNPTAFYLCASTPWRGFTDTQYFGPGTRLTVL.

The chain recombines TRBV19 with TRBJ2-5, with 11 bases lining up with TRBD2. CDR1 LNHDA and CDR2 SQIVND come from the germline V gene (reference sequence). This CDR3 region has 18 residues. After removal of 3 bases from V and 2 bases from J, the junction contained 11 bases not matched to a gene. The CDR3: CASSMRLAGGSGQETQYF. In DNA, the CDR3 is TGTGCCAGTAGTATGAGGCTAGCGGGAGGATCGGGACAAGAGACCCAGTACTTC.

This clonotype was counted between two and nine times. V usage is TRBV28 and J usage is TRBJ2-7; 8 positions agree with TRBD2. Germline CDR1 is MDHEN and CDR2 is SYDVKM. This CDR3 region has 15 residues. V was pared by 8 bases and J by 3 bases, with 12 bases of the junction left unmatched. Here the CDR3 reads CASRGPAGGLYEQYF. The CDR3 nucleotides read TGTGCCAGCCGCGGTCCCGCGGGAGGACTCTACGAGCAGTACTTC.

Only a few counts were recorded for this clonotype. The V gene is TRBV4-3, the J gene TRBJ1-1, with 10 bases lining up with TRBD1. V lost 4 bases and J lost 10; bases outside the gene matches: 12. This CDR3 has 15 residues. Germline-derived CDR1 and CDR2 are LGHNA and YSLEER. In DNA, the CDR3 is TGCGCCAGCAGCCCTACCGGGACAGGGGACCCCAGAGCTTTCTTT. It translates to CASSPTGTGDPRAFF.

In this sample, this clonotype turned up once. The CDR3 nucleotides are TGTGCCAGTAGCGCCCCTCATATCAAAAACATTCAGTACTTC. Its translation: CASSAPHIKNIQYF. The chain has TRBV19 and TRBJ2-4; D is ambiguous. V was pared by 6 bases and J by 3 bases, with 12 bases between. The CDR3 length is 14 residues. Germline CDR1 LNHDA, CDR2 SQIVND (reference sequence).

This chain uses TRBV28 with TRBJ2-1, with 8 bases fitting TRBD1. There are 13 residues in the CDR3. CDR1 is MDHEN, CDR2 SYDVKM, per germline. With V trimmed by 8 bases and J by 7 bases, 7 bases remained unmatched. CDR3 sequence: CASSQGAENEQFF. In DNA, the CDR3 is TGTGCCAGCTCCCAGGGGGCGGAAAATGAGCAGTTCTTC.

For the CDR3, the DNA is TGTGCCAGCAGCCACGACGGCCCAGATACGCAGTATTTT. It encodes CASSHDGPDTQYF. This chain joins TRBV28 and TRBJ2-3; D gene unclear. Deletions cut 6 bases from V and 4 bases from J, with 11 bases between. The germline gives CDR1 MDHEN, CDR2 SYDVKM. The CDR3 length is 13 residues.

The rearrangement joins TRBV20-1 to TRBJ1-1; 9 bases match TRBD1. V gave up 6 bases and J gave up 6 bases; unmatched junction bases: 8. Germline CDR1 DFQATT, CDR2 SNEGSKA (reference sequence). The CDR3 is made up of 13 amino acids. The CDR3 reads CSATRTGVPEAFF. Here the CDR3 DNA reads TGCAGTGCCACCAGGACAGGGGTACCTGAAGCTTTCTTT.

The chain carries TRBV20-1 and TRBJ2-7; D possibly corresponds to TRBD1 (5 bases). The CDR3 sequence is 12 residues long. Germline V lookup: CDR1 DFQATT, CDR2 SNEGSKA (reference sequence). The germline V and J ends were trimmed by 4 bases and 4 bases, with 11 bases remaining between them. The CDR3 here is CSAKPTVYEQYF. CDR3 in DNA: TGCAGTGCTAAACCGACAGTTTACGAGCAGTACTTC.

This clonotype has a handful of counts. The chain recombines TRBV12-3 or TRBV12-4 with TRBJ1-3, with a tentative D call TRBD1 (5 bases). V was shortened by 7 bases and J by 0 bases, with 16 bases between the two germline ends. This CDR3 contains 16 residues. DNA for the CDR3: TGTGCCAGCACTCACCCTGGAGGGGTCTCTGGAAACACCATATATTTT. It encodes CASTHPGGVSGNTIYF.

This clonotype has ten or more counts. The rearrangement links TRBV5-1 to TRBJ2-2; D might be TRBD2 (6 bases). V lost 4 bases and J 1 base, leaving 14 bases between the germline ends. Looked up from germline, CDR1 is SGHRS and CDR2 is YFSETQ. There are 16 residues in the CDR3. The CDR3 bases are TGCGCCAGCAGCCTCGGGCTAGCGCTGAACACCGGGGAGCTGTTTTTT. Protein: CASSLGLALNTGELFF.

This clonotype showed up just a few times. The chain combines TRBV4-3 with TRBJ2-7, with TRBD1 matching over 11 bases. Trimming at V came to 3 bases and at J to 7 bases, leaving 5 bases not matched to a gene. Germline V gene data show CDR1 as LGHNA and CDR2 as YSLEER. The CDR3 has 14 residues. CDR3 region: CASSHGQGAWEQYF. Here the CDR3 DNA reads TGCGCCAGCAGCCATGGACAGGGGGCGTGGGAGCAGTACTTC.

The table lists this clonotype with many counts. This sequence joins TRBV20-1 and TRBJ2-5, with D uncertain. CDR1 is DFQATT, CDR2 SNEGSKA, per germline (reference sequence). The germline V and J ends were trimmed by 6 bases and 0 bases, with 5 bases remaining between them. The CDR3 totals 11 residues. The CDR3 protein is CSAQDQETQYF. The CDR3 nucleotides are TGCAGTGCCCAAGACCAAGAGACCCAGTACTTC.

The chain recombines TRBV20-1 with TRBJ2-5, with unresolved D. The germline V gene has CDR1 DFQATT and CDR2 SNEGSKA (reference sequence). The length of the CDR3 is 11 residues. V was pared by 5 bases and J by 1 base, with 5 bases between. The CDR3 sequence is CSAYIQETQYF. Written as DNA, the CDR3 is TGCAGTGCTTATATCCAAGAGACCCAGTACTTC.

V and J are TRBV20-1 and TRBJ1-4, with a weak D call TRBD1 (5 bases). V was trimmed by 1 base and J by 7 bases, leaving 13 bases between them. Germline V gives CDR1 DFQATT, CDR2 SNEGSKA (reference sequence). This CDR3 contains 14 residues. CDR3 sequence (DNA): TGCAGTGCTAGAGTTTCAGGACATGTTGAAAAACTGTTTTTT. Its translation is CSARVSGHVEKLFF.

This clonotype was seen ten or more times. This chain links TRBV5-1 with TRBJ1-1, with unresolved D. Germline CDR1 and CDR2: SGHRS and YFSETQ. The CDR3 has 13 residues. V dropped 0 bases and J dropped 11 bases, with 14 bases sitting between them. The CDR3: CASSLGLLTLAFF. CDR3 DNA sequence: TGCGCCAGCAGCTTGGGACTCTTGACGTTGGCTTTCTTT. Supplemented by reference TRBV5-1 and TRBJ1-1, the full variable domain reads KAGVTQTPRYLIKTRGQQVTLSCSPISGHRSVSWYQQTPGQGLQFLFEYFSETQRNKGNFPGRFSGRQFSNSRSEMNVSTLELGDSALYLCASSLGLLTLAFFGQGTRLTVV.

The gene calls are TRBV20-1 and TRBJ1-3; 7 bases agree with TRBD1. V gave up 2 bases and J gave up 4 bases; unmatched junction bases: 5. Germline V gives CDR1 DFQATT, CDR2 SNEGSKA (reference sequence). This CDR3 is built from 14 residues. CDR3 DNA sequence: TGCAGTGCTAGACTGCAGGGACAGGGAAACACCATATATTTT. As protein: CSARLQGQGNTIYF.

This clonotype was counted at least ten times. V and J are TRBV10-3 and TRBJ2-2; D is uncertain. Trimming took 6 bases from V and 3 from J, leaving 2 bases between them. The CDR3 has 11 amino acids. Germline assignment: CDR1 ENHRY and CDR2 SYGVKD. For the CDR3, the DNA is TGTGCCATCAGCCACACCGGGGAGCTGTTTTTT. Translated, it gives CAISHTGELFF.

This clonotype was detected only a few times. The chain recombines TRBV29-1 with TRBJ1-6; 9 bases are shared with TRBD1. V was pared by 5 bases and J by 5 bases, with 1 base of the junction left unmatched. The CDR3 spans 13 residues. From germline, CDR1 is SQVTM and CDR2 ANQGSEA. The CDR3 nucleotides read TGCAGCGTTAGGGACAGGGATAATTCACCCCTCCACTTT. It translates to CSVRDRDNSPLHF. The variable domain in full, completed from reference TRBV29-1 and TRBJ1-6, reads SAVISQKPSRDICQRGTSLTIQCQVDSQVTMMFWYRQQPGQSLTLIATANQGSEATYESGFVIDKFPISRPNLTFSTLTVSNMSPEDSSIYLCSVRDRDNSPLHFGNGTRLTVT.

This clonotype was counted ten times or more. The V gene is TRBV12-3 or TRBV12-4, the J gene TRBJ2-1; D is undetermined. The CDR3 has 10 amino acids. Deletions cut 10 bases from V and 9 bases from J, with 10 bases between. DNA for the CDR3: TGTGCCACCGGCGATATTGAGCAGTTCTTC. Translating it yields CATGDIEQFF.